The TCR beta chain under discussion was sequenced for a study of shared clonotypes between healthy human individuals. Regarding the study as a whole: Deeper or shallower sequencing was expected to change how clonotypes are shared among donors.

TCRdb keeps only in-frame clones here, not all; method: immunoSEQ multiplex PCR. The sample contains around 620,000 clones, roughly 95% of which appear only once. CD45RO negativity and positive selection for CCR7 defined naive CD8 cells, a population that excluded terminally differentiated effector memory CD45RA+ cells. V was cut by 5 bases and J by 5 bases, with 10 bases left in between. The CDR3 length is 12 residues. From germline, CDR1 is MNHEY and CDR2 SMNVEV (reference sequence). This clone occurred once. Its antigen is as yet unknown. Material for sequencing was naive CD8+ T cells sorted from blood. The TCR originated in a woman aged 25-40 years in good health. This chain joins TRBV27 and TRBJ2-7; weak D call: TRBD2 (5 bases). CDR3 bases: TGTGCCAGCAGTCTACTAGGCCACGAGCAGTACTTC. It codes for CASSLLGHEQYF.